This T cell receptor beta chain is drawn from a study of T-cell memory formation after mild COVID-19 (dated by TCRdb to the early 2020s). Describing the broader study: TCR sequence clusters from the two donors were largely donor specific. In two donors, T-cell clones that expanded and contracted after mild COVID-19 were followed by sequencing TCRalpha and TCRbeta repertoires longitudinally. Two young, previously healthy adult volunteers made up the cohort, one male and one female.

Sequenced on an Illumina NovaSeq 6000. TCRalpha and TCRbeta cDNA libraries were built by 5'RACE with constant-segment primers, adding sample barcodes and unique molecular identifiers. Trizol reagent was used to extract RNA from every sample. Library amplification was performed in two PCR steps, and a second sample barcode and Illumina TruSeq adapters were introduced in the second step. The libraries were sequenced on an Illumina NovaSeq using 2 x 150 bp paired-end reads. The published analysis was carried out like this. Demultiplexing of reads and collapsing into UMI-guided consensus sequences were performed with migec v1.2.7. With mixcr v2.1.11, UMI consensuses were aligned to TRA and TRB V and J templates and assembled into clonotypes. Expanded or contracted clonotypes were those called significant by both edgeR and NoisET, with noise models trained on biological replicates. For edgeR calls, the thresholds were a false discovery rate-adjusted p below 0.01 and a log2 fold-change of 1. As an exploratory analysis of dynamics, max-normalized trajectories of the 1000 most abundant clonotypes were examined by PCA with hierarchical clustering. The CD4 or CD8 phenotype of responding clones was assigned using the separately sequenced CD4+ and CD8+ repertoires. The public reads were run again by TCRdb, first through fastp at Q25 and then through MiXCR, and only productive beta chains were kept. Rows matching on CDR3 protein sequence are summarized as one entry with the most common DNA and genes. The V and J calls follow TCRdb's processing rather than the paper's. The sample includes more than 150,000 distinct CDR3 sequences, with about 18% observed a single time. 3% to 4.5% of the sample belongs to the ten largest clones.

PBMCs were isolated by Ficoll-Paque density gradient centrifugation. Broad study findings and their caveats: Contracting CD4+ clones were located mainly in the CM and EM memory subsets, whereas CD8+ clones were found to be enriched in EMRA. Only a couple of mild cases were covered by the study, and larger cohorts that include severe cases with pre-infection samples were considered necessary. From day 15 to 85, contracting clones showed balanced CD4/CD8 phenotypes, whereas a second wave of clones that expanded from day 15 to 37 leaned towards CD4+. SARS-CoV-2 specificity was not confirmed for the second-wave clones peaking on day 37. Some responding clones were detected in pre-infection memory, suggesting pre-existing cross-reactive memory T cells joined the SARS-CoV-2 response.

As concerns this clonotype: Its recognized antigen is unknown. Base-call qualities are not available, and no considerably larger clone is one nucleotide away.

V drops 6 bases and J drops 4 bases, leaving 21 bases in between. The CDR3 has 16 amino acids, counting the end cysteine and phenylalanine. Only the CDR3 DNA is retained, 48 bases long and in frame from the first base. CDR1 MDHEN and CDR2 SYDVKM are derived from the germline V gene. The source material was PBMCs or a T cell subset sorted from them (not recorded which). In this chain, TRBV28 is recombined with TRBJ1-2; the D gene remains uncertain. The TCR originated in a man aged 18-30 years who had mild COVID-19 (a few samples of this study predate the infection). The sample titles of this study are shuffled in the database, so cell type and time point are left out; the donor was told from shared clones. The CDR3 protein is CASRNSGQPTLYGYTF. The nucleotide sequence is TGTGCCAGCAGGAACTCCGGGCAGCCCACACTCTATGGCTACACCTTC.